Listed below are T cell receptor beta chains from one sample, sequenced in a study of T cells in Graves' hyperthyroidism and ophthalmopathy. TCRdb called the multiplex PCR reads again in MiXCR, with one record for every CDR3 protein. The table includes 490,000 or so distinct CDR3 sequences, just under 20% detected once. Sequences were obtained from blood. All receptors derive from a man aged 40-50 years with Graves' ophthalmopathy. The CDR3 runs from the conserved cysteine through the conserved F or W.

>TRBV6-1
CASSPGTSNEQFF
>TRBV27
CASSPVHRAPGELFF
>TRBV4-1
CASSHRAYGYTF
>TRBV5-8
CASSLASVGSYGYTF
>TRBV4-1
CASSQDSTGPNTEAFF
>TRBV12-3/TRBV12-4
CASSFSVGPGYTF
>TRBV30
CAWSVLDTLISGNTIYF
>TRBV15
CATRPTGGVDQPQHF
>TRBV13
CASSLVGCEQYF
>TRBV6-1
CATKRTAGPSNYGYTF
>TRBV18
CASSPTSKLSSGNTIYF
>TRBV5-4
CASSAGQGNYNEQFF
>TRBV20-1
CSASGGGPRGWFF
>TRBV12-3/TRBV12-4
CASRRQALGGSPLHF
>TRBV20-1
CSVPDFRSYEQYF
>TRBV7-8
CASSLLFSANEQYF
>TRBV28
CASSLSGLIAYNEQFF
>TRBV3-1
CASSQDKGIYGYTF
>TRBV28
CASNPAGYYEQYF
>TRBV28
CASRVTGQRDGYTF
>TRBV5-5
CASSLQGGYSGANVLTF
>TRBV6-4
CASSRDPYGDTQYF
>TRBV6-5
CASSYSKAKGETQYF
>TRBV19
CASIDRHEAGELFF